This T cell receptor beta chain stems from a study of blood T cell repertoires in COVID-19. Turning to the study itself: COVID-19 samples from acute and convalescent phases originated in the United States, Italy and Spain. In each case, the material was cDNA or gDNA derived from T cells, B-cell-depleted T cells, or PBMCs.

Authors' methods: Reference gene primers were amplified, and this amplification served to estimate nucleated cell counts. Produced via immunoSEQ multiplex PCR; TCRdb's table is partial and in-frame only. The V and J calls and clone size were taken over from that table, and D and trimming were inferred from the DNA. Of fewer than 50,000 clones detected, roughly 80% appear once; the ten largest clones hold roughly 19%. The CDR3 has 14 amino acids. V gave up 6 bases and J gave up 5 bases; unmatched junction bases: 9. Germline CDR1 and CDR2: LGHNA and YNFKEQ. This receptor was obtained from a man between 65 and 79 years old with acute or convalescent COVID-19. What was sequenced was peripheral blood. The chain carries TRBV4-2 and TRBJ1-1, with 7 positions matching TRBD1. CDR3 nucleotide sequence: TGTGCCAGCAGTCAACGACAGGGTGGTACTGAAGCTTTCTTT. This codes for CASSQRQGGTEAFF.